The 14 T cell receptor beta chains below were found in one sample sequenced in a study of CD8+CD57+ T cells in acquired aplastic anemia. Genomic DNA was employed as the template in profiling TCR beta VDJ and CDR3. MiXCR was run by TCRdb on the reads, yielding one entry per CDR3 protein. The data hold roughly 150,000 distinct CDR3 sequences, with approximately 40% observed a single time. Sequencing was done on a sample of sorted CD4+, CD8+, or CD8+CD57+ T cells (not recorded which) from PBMCs. The receptors originated from a human donor in good health.

This clonotype was detected ten times or more. V usage is TRBV12-3 or TRBV12-4 and J usage is TRBJ2-1, with D hard to call. The CDR3 has 13 residues. V gave up 3 bases and J gave up 9 bases, with 12 bases separating them. CDR3 sequence: CASSLMVAGEQFF. As DNA, the CDR3 is TGTGCCAGCAGTTTGATGGTGGCCGGTGAGCAGTTCTTC.

As for this clonotype: This may be a read error, as it is one base from a much larger clone. This sequence joins TRBV5-1 and TRBJ2-5; 8 nucleotides agree with TRBD2. This CDR3 spans 14 amino acids. Per germline, CDR1 SGHRS and CDR2 YFSETQ. CDR3 coding DNA: TGCGCCAGCAGGCACGAACCCGGGGGGGAGACCCGGTACTTC. Its protein product is CASRHEPGGETRYF.

This clonotype was seen repeatedly, ten times or more. The chain recombines TRBV20-1 with TRBJ1-4; D may be TRBD1 (6 bases). Germline V lookup: CDR1 DFQATT, CDR2 SNEGSKA (reference sequence). The V gene lost 3 bases and the J gene lost 8 bases, with 10 bases spanning the gap. The CDR3 extends over 12 amino acids. This chain's CDR3 is CSARRGTEKLFF. CDR3 coding DNA: TGCAGTGCTAGGAGGGGGACAGAAAAACTGTTTTTT.

At least ten counts were recorded for this clonotype. This sequence joins TRBV6-6 and TRBJ1-5; no reliable D call. This CDR3 is built from 12 residues. V was cut by 6 bases and J by 4 bases, with 7 bases left in between. From germline, CDR1 is MNHNY and CDR2 SVGAGI (reference sequence). DNA of the CDR3: TGTGCCAGCAGAGTACAGAATCAGCCCCAGCATTTT. It codes for CASRVQNQPQHF.

The rearrangement links TRBV12-3 or TRBV12-4 to TRBJ1-6, with D possibly being TRBD1 (6 bases). Trimming removed 6 bases at V and 7 bases at J, with 7 bases between. The CDR3 is 12 residues long. The CDR3 loop reads CASRQGNSPLHF. CDR3 sequence (DNA): TGTGCCAGCAGACAGGGAAATTCACCCCTCCACTTT.

This clonotype was seen repeatedly, ten times or more. The J gene is TRBJ2-1, the V gene TRBV6-5; TRBD1 matches 7 bases. CDR1 is MNHEY, CDR2 SVGAGI, per germline. V shed 5 bases, J shed 3 bases, and the junction held 4 bases outside the gene matches. The CDR3 is 14 amino acids. CDR3 DNA: TGTGCCAGCAGTCAGGACAGGCGCTACAATGAGCAGTTCTTC. Translation: CASSQDRRYNEQFF.

This clonotype was counted at least ten times. This rearrangement joins TRBV20-1 to TRBJ1-1, with D possibly TRBD1 on 6 matching bases. Trimming took off 7 bases at V and 3 bases at J, with 9 bases between the two ends. CDR1 and CDR2 (germline): DFQATT, SNEGSKA (reference sequence). The length of the CDR3 is 11 residues. The CDR3 is CSEGGDTEAFF. CDR3 nucleotide sequence: TGCAGTGAGGGGGGCGACACTGAAGCTTTCTTT.

The J gene is TRBJ2-7, the V gene TRBV29-1; a possible D gene is TRBD1 (6 bases). The CDR3 covers 14 residues. V lost 6 bases to trimming and J lost 0 bases, with 15 bases between them. Germline V CDR1 and CDR2: SQVTM, ANQGSEA. In DNA, the CDR3 is TGCAGCGTCGTCACAGGGATACCCTCCTACGAGCAGTACTTC. Translating it yields CSVVTGIPSYEQYF.

This clonotype was found many times. The rearrangement links TRBV2 to TRBJ2-5; perhaps TRBD2 as D (6 bases). Germline V gene sequence: CDR1 SNHLY, CDR2 FYNNEI. V was shortened by 10 bases and J by 4 bases, with 16 bases between the two germline ends. The CDR3 spans 13 residues. This chain's CDR3 is CATGRDVSETQYF. The CDR3 DNA reads as TGTGCCACGGGGCGGGATGTTTCAGAGACCCAGTACTTC.

This chain links TRBV3-1 with TRBJ2-3, with 16 bases lining up with TRBD2. Germline V lookup: CDR1 LGHDT, CDR2 YNNKEL (reference sequence). The V gene end was trimmed by 0 bases and the J gene end by 2 bases; junction bases not matched to a gene: 5. The CDR3 is 19 amino acids. In nucleotides, the CDR3 is TGTGCCAGCAGCCAAGATCCGGGACTAGCGGGAGGGCCCACAGATACGCAGTATTTT. This sequence encodes CASSQDPGLAGGPTDTQYF.

This chain links TRBV19 with TRBJ1-3; D ambiguous. The CDR3 sequence is 16 residues long. Between the trimmed V and J ends, which lost 1 base and 0 bases, there was a span of 10 bases. The germline CDR1 and CDR2 sequences are LNHDA and SQIVND (reference sequence). CDR3 sequence: CASSIGSWGSGNTIYF. The CDR3 coding sequence is TGTGCCAGTAGTATAGGAAGCTGGGGCTCTGGAAACACCATATATTTT.

There are many counts of this clonotype. This rearrangement joins TRBV20-1 to TRBJ2-1, with D perhaps matching TRBD2 (6 bases). This CDR3 has 13 amino acids. CDR1 is DFQATT and CDR2 is SNEGSKA in the germline V gene (reference sequence). Trimming removed 7 bases at V and 9 bases at J, with 19 bases between. CDR3: CSVKSGQGSEQFF. The CDR3 DNA reads TGCAGTGTAAAGAGCGGGCAGGGTAGTGAGCAGTTCTTC.

This clonotype was picked up many times. The chain links TRBV30 to TRBJ2-5; 14 bases line up with TRBD2. J lost 5 bases, V lost 2 bases, and 7 bases had no gene match. This CDR3 spans 16 amino acids. The germline V gene encodes CDR1 GTSNPN and CDR2 SVGIG (reference sequence). CDR3 DNA: TGTGCCTGGAGTCTGACTAGCGGGAGGGCCCGGGAGACCCAGTACTTC. Amino acids: CAWSLTSGRARETQYF.

This clonotype was observed at least ten times. CDR3 nucleotides: TGTGCCAGCAGCTTAATAGCGGGGAGACAAGAGACCCAGTACTTC. It encodes CASSLIAGRQETQYF. This chain connects TRBV7-3 to TRBJ2-5, with 8 positions matching TRBD2. J gave up 2 bases and V 1 base, and 3 bases lay outside the gene matches. The CDR3 length is 15 residues. CDR1 is SGHTA, CDR2 FQGTGA, per germline.